This T cell receptor (beta chain) was captured by sequencing in a study of response to subunit inactivated influenza vaccine. This clonotype was found many times. TCRdb analysed the RT-PCR reads with MiXCR anew, one entry per CDR3 protein. The top ten hold 6% to 8% of the sample, which has some 640,000 distinct CDR3 sequences, roughly 14% seen once. This TCR came from a man in his fifties who received an inactivated influenza vaccine. Sequences were derived from PBMCs from blood, sampled 14 to 15 days before vaccination.

CDR3 sequence reads: CASSSDKNTEAFF. CDR3 DNA: TGTGCCAGCAGCTCCGACAAGAACACTGAAGCTTTCTTT. The chain combines TRBV7-9 with TRBJ1-1; D is ambiguous. Trimming took 4 bases from V and 1 from J, leaving 7 bases between them. The CDR3 has 13 amino acids. Germline V CDR1 and CDR2: SEHNR, FQNEAQ (reference sequence).